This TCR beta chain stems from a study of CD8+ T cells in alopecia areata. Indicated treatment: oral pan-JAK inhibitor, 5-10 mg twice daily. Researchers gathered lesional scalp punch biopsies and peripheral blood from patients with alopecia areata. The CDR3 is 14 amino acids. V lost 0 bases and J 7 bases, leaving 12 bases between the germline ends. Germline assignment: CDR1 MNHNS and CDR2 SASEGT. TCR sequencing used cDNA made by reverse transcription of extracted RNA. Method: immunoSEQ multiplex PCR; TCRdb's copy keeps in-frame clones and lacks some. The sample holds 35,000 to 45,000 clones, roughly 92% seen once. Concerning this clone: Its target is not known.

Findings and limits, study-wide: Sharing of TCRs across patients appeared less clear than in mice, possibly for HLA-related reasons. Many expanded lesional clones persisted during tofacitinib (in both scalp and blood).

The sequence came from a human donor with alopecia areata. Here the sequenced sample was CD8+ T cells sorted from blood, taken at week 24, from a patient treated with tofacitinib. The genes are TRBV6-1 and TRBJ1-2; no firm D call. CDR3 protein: CASSEAQRRGGYTF. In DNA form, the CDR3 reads TGTGCCAGCAGTGAAGCGCAGAGACGTGGTGGCTACACCTTC.